The rows below give T cell receptor beta chains drawn from one sample of a study of human T cells and chemical hapten exposure. MiXCR, run by TCRdb on the RACE reads, gives a single entry per CDR3 protein. Among approximately 100,000 distinct CDR3 sequences listed, roughly 12% were seen once. The source material was whole blood, sampled in connection with sensitization to the hapten diphenylcyclopropenone (DPC). The receptors were gathered from a woman in her forties or fifties with alopecia areata. Some clones in this sample may be carry-over from other donors' samples. Both conserved end residues are part of each CDR3.

length | J | V | CDR3
15 | TRBJ2-3 | TRBV20-1 | CSARQPAGWGDTQYF
17 | TRBJ1-3 | TRBV9 | CASRGDKNFSSGNTIYF
15 | TRBJ1-1 | TRBV27 | CASSLTGYMNTEAFF
16 | TRBJ2-2 | TRBV5-1 | CASSPGTSVRTGELFF
14 | TRBJ1-1 | TRBV18 | CASSRDRANTEAFF
18 | TRBJ2-3 | TRBV7-9 | CASSSPYYRGKAEDTQYF
13 | TRBJ2-7 | TRBV18 | CASSQDRRREQYF
13 | TRBJ1-1 | TRBV28 | CASSEGQTLRAFF
14 | TRBJ2-3 | TRBV12-3/TRBV12-4 | CASSIPTSTDTQYF
15 | TRBJ1-6 | TRBV11-2 | CASSLGRHTNSPLHF
13 | TRBJ2-5 | TRBV18 | CASSLGQKETQYF